These 28 T cell receptor beta chains share one sample of origin, sequenced in a study of CD4 T cells in relation to SARS-CoV-2 and coronaviruses. The unexposed donors gave CD4+ T cells in about 2010-2019, prior to COVID-19. Isolation of CD4+ T cells took place after roughly nine days in culture. The repertoire was sequenced with immunoSEQ multiplex PCR; TCRdb's copy has only in-frame clones and lacks some. The sample contains some 26,000 clones, more than 60% of which appear only once. Antigen specificity for these receptors is unknown. Source material: CD4+ T cells from PBMCs, cultured in vitro. The receptors derive from a human donor in good health.

This clone was recorded once. The V and J genes are TRBV27 and TRBJ2-5; D remains ambiguous. CDR1 is MNHEY, CDR2 SMNVEV, per germline (reference sequence). The CDR3 extends over 13 amino acids. Trimming cost V 3 bases and J 0 bases, with 5 bases left between them. The chain's CDR3 is CASSFGYQETQYF. CDR3 sequence (DNA): TGTGCCAGCAGTTTCGGCTACCAAGAGACCCAGTACTTC.

The chain carries TRBV6-5 and TRBJ1-1; D may be TRBD1 (5 bases). V dropped 7 bases and J dropped 3 bases, with 15 bases sitting between them. CDR3 length: 14 residues. Germline CDR1 is MNHEY and CDR2 is SVGAGI. In DNA, the CDR3 is TGTGCCAGCACCACTCGGGGACCCTACACTGAAGCTTTCTTT. Protein sequence: CASTTRGPYTEAFF.

V gene TRBV6-4 combines with J gene TRBJ2-2, with 7 positions matching TRBD2. The germline CDR1 and CDR2 sequences are MRHNA and SNTAGT. The CDR3 runs 12 residues. The CDR3 DNA is TGTGGCAGGGAGGGCCGAAGCGGGGAGCTGTTTTTT. As protein: CGREGRSGELFF.

This chain uses TRBV2 with TRBJ1-2; no clear D gene. Germline V lookup: CDR1 SNHLY, CDR2 FYNNEI. This CDR3 is 17 amino acids long. V shed 0 bases and J shed 3 bases, with 17 bases lying between them. The CDR3 DNA is TGTGCCAGCAGTGAAGCTTTTTACGCGGGAGGTGACTATGGCTACACCTTC. Encoded protein: CASSEAFYAGGDYGYTF.

The chain has TRBV2 and TRBJ2-1; 10 bases fit TRBD2. The V segment lost 7 bases and the J segment 5 bases; nucleotides outside the gene matches: 8. The germline CDR1 and CDR2 sequences are SNHLY and FYNNEI. CDR3 length: 15 residues. The CDR3 region has the DNA TGTGCCAGCACGCCCCTAGCGGGAGTTAACAATGAGCAGTTCTTC. Residues: CASTPLAGVNNEQFF.

This clone was found once. CDR3 amino acids: CAWTRDRNEKLFF. The CDR3 DNA reads TGTGCCTGGACCCGGGACAGGAATGAAAAACTGTTTTTT. The chain has TRBV30 and TRBJ1-4, with 8 bases aligning to TRBD1. Trimming removed 4 bases from V and 5 bases from J; junction bases left unmatched: 3. This CDR3 is built from 13 residues. Germline V gene data show CDR1 as GTSNPN and CDR2 as SVGIG (reference sequence).

The chain couples TRBV6-1 to TRBJ2-7; D remains unclear. Looked up from germline, CDR1 is MNHNS and CDR2 is SASEGT. V lost 0 bases and J lost 2, with 8 bases in between. The CDR3 has 14 amino acids. The CDR3 spells CASSEAGRAYEQYF. CDR3 coding DNA: TGTGCCAGCAGTGAAGCGGGCAGAGCCTACGAGCAGTACTTC.

This sequence joins TRBV5-1 and TRBJ2-1; no clear D. With 0 bases removed from V and 6 bases from J, the gap between germline ends came to 7 bases. CDR1 is SGHRS and CDR2 is YFSETQ in the germline V gene. This CDR3 is 13 amino acids long. The CDR3 nucleotides read TGCGCCAGCAGCTTGGCAGAACCCAATGAGCAGTTCTTC. It translates to CASSLAEPNEQFF.

This rearrangement joins TRBV7-9 to TRBJ1-2; 11 bases fit TRBD1. This CDR3 has 13 amino acids. J gave up 6 bases and V 5 bases, and 2 bases lay outside the gene matches. Per germline, CDR1 SEHNR and CDR2 FQNEAQ (reference sequence). The CDR3 coding sequence is TGTGCCAGCAGCCGGGGACAGGGGGATGGCTACACCTTC. Amino acid sequence: CASSRGQGDGYTF.

The V and J genes are TRBV5-6 and TRBJ2-7; 9 bases are shared with TRBD1. V shed 3 bases and J 3 bases; nucleotides not matched to a gene: 10. CDR1 and CDR2 from the germline V gene are SGHDT and YYEEEE. This CDR3 has 16 amino acids. In nucleotides, the CDR3 is TGTGCCAGCAGCTCCCTCGCCGGGACAGGGCTCTACGAGCAGTACTTC. Translation gives CASSSLAGTGLYEQYF.

This chain connects TRBV9 to TRBJ1-1; weak D call: TRBD1 (6 bases). CDR3 size: 13 residues. Between the trimmed V and J ends, which lost 0 bases and 5 bases, there was a span of 8 bases. Per germline, CDR1 SGDLS and CDR2 YYNGEE. CDR3 sequence: CASSVEGGTEAFF. DNA of the CDR3: TGTGCCAGCAGCGTAGAGGGGGGAACTGAAGCTTTCTTT.

V and J are TRBV27 and TRBJ1-6; D is undetermined. V shed 3 bases and J shed 10 bases, with 13 bases lying between them. Germline V gene data show CDR1 as MNHEY and CDR2 as SMNVEV (reference sequence). This CDR3 comprises 14 residues. DNA for the CDR3: TGTGCCAGCAGTTTCGGCGTGGGGAGCTCACCCCTCCACTTT. Translating it yields CASSFGVGSSPLHF.

The V gene is TRBV27, the J gene TRBJ2-1, with a possible D match to TRBD1 (5 bases). The V end lost 7 bases, the J end lost 6 bases, and 10 bases lay between the germline ends. The CDR3 consists of 12 residues. Germline V gene lookup returns CDR1 MNHEY and CDR2 SMNVEV (reference sequence). CDR3 bases: TGTGCCAGCATTAACCAGGGCAATGAGCAGTTCTTC. This encodes CASINQGNEQFF.

The chain is built from TRBV5-1 and TRBJ1-4; 7 nucleotides align to TRBD1. This CDR3 region has 15 residues. V was pared by 3 bases and J by 6 bases, with 8 bases of the junction left unmatched. Germline V gene sequence: CDR1 SGHRS, CDR2 YFSETQ. CDR3: CASSSGTVSYEKLFF. The CDR3 DNA reads TGCGCCAGCAGCTCGGGGACAGTTTCGTATGAAAAACTGTTTTTT.

This chain uses TRBV2 with TRBJ2-1, with 8 bases fitting TRBD2. There are 16 residues in the CDR3. Germline trimming cut 6 bases from V and 4 bases from J; bases unmatched to any gene: 11. Germline CDR1 and CDR2: SNHLY and FYNNEI. Here the CDR3 DNA reads TGTGCCAGCAGCAAATACACTAGCGGTATATACAATGAGCAGTTCTTC. This sequence encodes CASSKYTSGIYNEQFF.

The rearrangement uses TRBV2 and TRBJ2-1; 7 bases align to TRBD2. Germline CDR1 is SNHLY and CDR2 is FYNNEI. Trimming cost V 6 bases and J 0 bases; bases outside gene matches: 5. The CDR3 consists of 15 residues. Here the CDR3 reads CASSSSGSSYNEQFF. The DNA for the CDR3 is TGTGCCAGCAGCTCTAGCGGAAGCTCCTACAATGAGCAGTTCTTC.

The V call is TRBV24-1, the J call TRBJ2-1, with TRBD2 matching over 14 bases. The V gene's germline CDR1 is KGHDR and CDR2 SFDVKD. CDR3 length: 17 residues. Trimming took 2 bases from V and 2 from J; bases not matched to a gene: 1. The CDR3 nucleotides read TGTGCCACCAGTGATTGGACTAGCGGGGGGCCCTACAATGAGCAGTTCTTC. It yields the protein CATSDWTSGGPYNEQFF.

This clone has only a few counts. V and J are TRBV2 and TRBJ1-1; D call uncertain. The CDR3 has 12 residues. Trimming took 7 bases from V and 2 from J, leaving 8 bases between them. CDR1 is SNHLY and CDR2 is FYNNEI in the germline V gene. The CDR3 DNA sequence: TGTGCCAGCATGCGGGTAAACACTGAAGCTTTCTTT. It is translated as CASMRVNTEAFF.

The chain couples TRBV10-3 to TRBJ2-7; the match to TRBD1 covers 7 bases. The ends lost 4 bases at V and 0 bases at J; junction bases unmatched: 3. Germline CDR1 is ENHRY and CDR2 is SYGVKD. The length of the CDR3 is 14 residues. CDR3 residues: CAISAGGPSYEQYF. The CDR3, as DNA: TGTGCCATCAGTGCAGGGGGACCCTCCTACGAGCAGTACTTC.

The chain has TRBV15 and TRBJ1-3; D ambiguous. Germline-derived CDR1 and CDR2 are LNHNV and YYDKDF (reference sequence). The ends were cut back, 0 bases at V and 1 base at J, with 10 bases in the middle. This CDR3 comprises 16 residues. This chain's CDR3 is CATSREAVLSGNTIYF. The CDR3, as DNA: TGTGCCACCAGCAGAGAGGCAGTGCTTTCTGGAAACACCATATATTTT.

This chain connects TRBV5-1 to TRBJ1-4, with TRBD1 matching 8 bases. V was pared by 3 bases and J by 5 bases, with 9 bases of the junction left unmatched. CDR1 and CDR2 (germline): SGHRS, YFSETQ. The CDR3 loop spans 16 amino acids. CDR3 in amino acids: CASSSGGQGRNEKLFF. In DNA, the CDR3 is TGCGCCAGCAGCTCAGGCGGACAGGGAAGGAATGAAAAACTGTTTTTT.

This rearrangement joins TRBV24-1 to TRBJ2-1, with 8 bases identical to TRBD2. The CDR3 is 18 amino acids. The germline V gene encodes CDR1 KGHDR and CDR2 SFDVKD. V lost 3 bases to trimming and J lost 8 bases; unmatched junction nucleotides: 17. In DNA form, the CDR3 reads TGTGCCACCAGTGATCTTGGGGCGGGAGGCGAAGCGGGCCATGAGCAGTTCTTC. This gives the protein CATSDLGAGGEAGHEQFF.

This clone was counted between two and nine times. The gene calls are TRBV30 and TRBJ1-5; D call uncertain. Trimming took off 0 bases at V and 0 bases at J, with 12 bases between the two ends. This CDR3 is 16 amino acids long. In germline, CDR1 is GTSNPN, CDR2 SVGIG (reference sequence). The CDR3 sequence is CAWSVGMSYSNQPQHF. The CDR3 nucleotides are TGTGCCTGGAGTGTAGGTATGAGTTATAGCAATCAGCCCCAGCATTTT.

This clone was recorded once. This rearrangement joins TRBV3-1 (or the pseudogene TRBV3-2) to TRBJ2-7; D is unresolved. V was clipped by 1 base and J by 3 bases, with 7 bases between them. Per germline, CDR1 LGHDT and CDR2 YNNKEL (reference sequence). The CDR3 has 13 amino acids. The CDR3 coding sequence is TGTGCCAGCAGCCAAGCGCGAGGCTACGAGCAGTACTTC. Translation: CASSQARGYEQYF.

CDR3 amino acids: CAWANRGSSGNTIYF. CDR3 sequence (DNA): TGTGCCTGGGCAAACAGGGGGAGTTCTGGAAACACCATATATTTT. V usage is TRBV30 and J usage is TRBJ1-3, with 8 bases fitting TRBD1. In germline, CDR1 is GTSNPN, CDR2 SVGIG (reference sequence). V dropped 5 bases and J dropped 1; count of bases not matched to a gene: 7. This CDR3 region has 15 residues.

V gene TRBV12-3 or TRBV12-4 combines with J gene TRBJ1-6; 9 nucleotides match TRBD1. CDR3 length equals 13 residues. V dropped 6 bases and J dropped 8; count of bases not matched to a gene: 2. Written as DNA, the CDR3 is TGTGCCAGCAGGGACAGGGGAGATTCACCCCTCCACTTT. Encoded protein: CASRDRGDSPLHF.

The chain links TRBV15 to TRBJ1-1; D is ambiguous. V was trimmed by 0 bases and J by 1 base, leaving 9 bases between them. The germline V gene encodes CDR1 LNHNV and CDR2 YYDKDF (reference sequence). CDR3 size: 15 residues. In nucleotides, the CDR3 is TGTGCCACCAGCAGAGATCTGGGCGGGAACACTGAAGCTTTCTTT. This translates into CATSRDLGGNTEAFF.

The chain carries TRBV29-1 and TRBJ2-1; D not resolved. The CDR3 has 11 residues. With 4 bases removed from V and 6 bases from J, the gap between germline ends came to 7 bases. Germline values: CDR1 SQVTM, CDR2 ANQGSEA. The CDR3 spells CSVGFTNEQFF. In DNA form, the CDR3 reads TGCAGCGTTGGCTTCACCAATGAGCAGTTCTTC.